Here is one TCR beta chain with its context. The CDR3 covers 14 residues. Germline lookup yields CDR1 SGHRS and CDR2 YFSETQ. V lost 7 bases to trimming and J lost 4 bases; unmatched junction nucleotides: 8. This record comes from a study of shared clonotypes between healthy human individuals. Some clones are missing from TCRdb's copy, which holds only in-frame ones; the method was immunoSEQ multiplex PCR. Of around 1.1 million clones in the sample, 78% were seen once. Sequencing input: memory CD4+ T cells from PBMCs. Subset in this sample: CD45RA-negative fraction. The TCR sequence derives from a man younger than 35 in good health. Some clones in this sample may be carry-over from other donors' samples. This sequence joins TRBV5-1 and TRBJ2-1; 7 bases line up with TRBD2. The CDR3 is CASGRGSPYNEQFF. The CDR3 nucleotides are TGCGCCAGCGGTCGCGGGAGCCCTTACAATGAGCAGTTCTTC. Based on the CDR3 plus reference TRBV5-1 and TRBJ2-1, the full variable domain is KAGVTQTPRYLIKTRGQQVTLSCSPISGHRSVSWYQQTPGQGLQFLFEYFSETQRNKGNFPGRFSGRQFSNSRSEMNVSTLELGDSALYLCASGRGSPYNEQFFGPGTRLTVL.